This T cell receptor beta chain was identified in a study of blood T cell repertoires in COVID-19. Study details: PBMCs, B-cell-depleted T cells, or T cells were the source of the cDNA or gDNA that made up the material.

Here immunoSEQ multiplex PCR was the method, and the copy in TCRdb shows in-frame clones only, minus some. Of approximately 46,000 clones listed, 88% are singletons. The clonotype originates from a human donor in a cohort sampled during active COVID-19. The sample consisted of peripheral blood.

CDR3 sequence: CASSGTRGRETEAFF. For the CDR3, the DNA is TGTGCCAGCAGCGGAACCCGGGGTCGGGAGACTGAAGCTTTCTTT. The chain recombines TRBV5-6 with TRBJ1-1; unclear D gene. This CDR3 region has 15 residues. The V and J ends lost 4 bases and 5 bases respectively, with 18 bases between them. Germline V lookup: CDR1 SGHDT, CDR2 YYEEEE.